This T cell receptor beta chain is drawn from a study of T cell changes during pregnancy in multiple sclerosis. This table comes from immunoSEQ multiplex PCR, and its TCRdb copy is limited to in-frame clones, with some not included. The sample shows about 59,000 clones, roughly 90% of them seen only once. This CDR3 is built from 17 residues. Germline V gives CDR1 LGHNA, CDR2 YSLEER. Trimming shortened V by 6 bases and J by 2 bases, and 19 bases separated the two germline ends. This sample comprised peripheral blood, obtained in the second trimester of pregnancy. The chain has TRBV4-3 and TRBJ1-4; D not resolved. The source of this sequence is a female donor in good health, enrolled as a control in a pregnancy study. The CDR3 DNA reads TGCGCCAGCAGACCGGTGGTCCGGGATGGGACTAATGAAAAACTGTTTTTT. Its protein is CASRPVVRDGTNEKLFF.